The rows below give T cell receptor beta chains drawn from one sample of a study of cytomegalovirus exposure and HLA in healthy donors. Clones were sequenced by immunoSEQ multiplex PCR, and TCRdb holds only the in-frame ones, with some missing. This repertoire shows about 190,000 clones, over 60% found once; its top ten account for approximately 1%. Sequencing was done on a sample of PBMCs. These receptors were obtained from a woman between 40 and 50 years old in good health and CMV-seronegative. CDR3s include the opening cysteine and the closing phenylalanine or tryptophan. Fields, in order: CDR3 protein, V gene, clone size. Rows may omit the clone size; those that give it use once, few, many or a size class.

CASSSQLEAFF	TRBV28	NA
CASSEAGGASSEQFF	TRBV7-6	few
CASRHGLAGGTNTGELFF	TRBV5-1	NA
CASSKNGLFTSGSTDTQYF	TRBV21-1	few
CASSLTGINYGYTF	TRBV7-2	NA
CASSVEGDKNNEQFF	TRBV9	NA
CASMTGTSGDTGELFF	TRBV2	NA
CASSLGESTYGYTF	TRBV5-1	NA
CASSRGIRGTPSSYEQYF	TRBV7-9	NA
CASTSKGQILGGYTF	TRBV27	NA
CASSVTGQAGADTQYF	TRBV6-1	NA
CASSPGQGFEGDGYTF	TRBV5-1	NA
CASEPAGTGWGYTF	TRBV25-1	NA
CASSIRQGPYEQYF	TRBV7-2	NA
CAWSRGAASTEAFF	TRBV30	NA
CASSSLKYRQGGTEAFF	TRBV27	once
CASSYGGRGVNSPLHF	TRBV6-5	NA
CSAWDRVVNGYTF	TRBV29-1	NA
CASSDSESGLAGGTDTQYF	TRBV6-4	NA
CSVLKGVYNEQFF	TRBV29-1	NA
CASSPTLDRDYEQYF	TRBV18	once
CASSPRDGQGLDTQYF	TRBV18	NA
CSDRESTEAFF	TRBV20-1	NA
CASSTTGGGTEAFF	TRBV5-4	NA
CASSLAGGMNTEAFF	TRBV2	NA
CASSPSGTSYNEQFF	TRBV9	once
CASSLTAGEWNEAFF	TRBV5-1	NA
CSVEEVTSATYNEQFF	TRBV29-1	NA
CSVERDMRETQYF	TRBV29-1	few
CATLSRPGLNTEAFF	TRBV10-3	once
CASNRGANVLTF	TRBV2	NA
CASSVREGSTDTQYF	TRBV9	NA
CATSRDLNPGGSGYTF	TRBV15	NA
CSSSLGQARVYGYTF	TRBV7-9	few
CASSEGRQGGDTQYF	TRBV4-3	NA
CASSFQGASNQPQHF	TRBV5-5	NA
CASGVPTGTEAFF	TRBV12-5	NA
CASSPGLAGEVSYNEQFF	TRBV9	NA
CASSRGQSRGTEAFF	TRBV5-1	NA
CASRGQVNQPQHF	TRBV19	NA
CASSVARGNSGEKLFF	TRBV9	NA